The TCR beta chain described here comes from a study of tissue T cells after allogeneic stem cell transplantation. General study points: Anatomically similar tissues had similar TCR repertoires within each patient. Sampling depth was limited, and the cohort was small and clinically varied.

Sequencing was performed with immunoSEQ multiplex PCR; in TCRdb, only in-frame clones are kept and a portion is missing. The data show almost 2,500 clones, with about 64% seen just once and roughly 4.3% held by the top ten. Trimming stripped 3 bases from V and 0 bases from J, with 5 bases between. Germline V lookup: CDR1 LGHNA, CDR2 YSYQKL. CDR3 size: 13 residues. Regarding this clone: Its antigen is unidentified. The listed genes are named as in mouse. With the read ending 1 residue before the CDR3 end, the germline J gene is used to fill in that end.

V gene TRBV2 combines with J gene TRBJ1-2, with TRBD1 as a possible D gene (5 bases). What was sequenced was gut tissue. The TCR originated in a female BALB/c mouse in good health. The mice in this strain carry MHC haplotype H2-d. The CDR3 sequence: CASSQGANSDYTF. The part of the CDR3 DNA that was read is TGTGCCAGCAGCCAGGGGGCAAACTCCGACTACACC.